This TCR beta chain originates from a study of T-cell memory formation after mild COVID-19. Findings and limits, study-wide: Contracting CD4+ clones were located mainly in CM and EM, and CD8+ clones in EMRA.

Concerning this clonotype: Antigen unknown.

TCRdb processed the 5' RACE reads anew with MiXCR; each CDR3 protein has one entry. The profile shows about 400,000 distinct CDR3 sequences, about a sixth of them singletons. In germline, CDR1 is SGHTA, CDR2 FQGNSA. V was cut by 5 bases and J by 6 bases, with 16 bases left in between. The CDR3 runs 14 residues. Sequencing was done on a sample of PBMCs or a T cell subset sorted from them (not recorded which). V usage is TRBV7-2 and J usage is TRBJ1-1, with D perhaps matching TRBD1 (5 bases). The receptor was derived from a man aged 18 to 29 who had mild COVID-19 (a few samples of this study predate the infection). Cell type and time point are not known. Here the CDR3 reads CASSPYRDGAEAFF. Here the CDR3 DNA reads TGTGCCAGCAGCCCATACCGGGACGGAGCTGAAGCTTTCTTT.